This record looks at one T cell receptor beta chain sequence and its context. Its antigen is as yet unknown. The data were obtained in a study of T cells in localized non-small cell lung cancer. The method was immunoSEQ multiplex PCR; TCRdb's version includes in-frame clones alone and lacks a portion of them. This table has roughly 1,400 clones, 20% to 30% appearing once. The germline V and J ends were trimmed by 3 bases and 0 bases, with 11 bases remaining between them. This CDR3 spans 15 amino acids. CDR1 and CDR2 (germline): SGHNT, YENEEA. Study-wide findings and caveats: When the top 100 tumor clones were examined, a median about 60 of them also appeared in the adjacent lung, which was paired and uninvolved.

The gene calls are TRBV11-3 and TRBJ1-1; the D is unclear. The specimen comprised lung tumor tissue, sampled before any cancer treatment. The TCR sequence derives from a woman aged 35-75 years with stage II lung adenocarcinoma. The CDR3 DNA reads TGTGCCAGCAGCTTGATCTCTGGAGTGAACACTGAAGCTTTCTTT. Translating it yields CASSLISGVNTEAFF.